Given below is one T cell receptor beta chain in context. As a fraction of the sample, this clonotype is medium-sized (0.01 to 0.1%). It lacks a known antigen. No much larger clone exists at a distance of one base, and base qualities are not known. Sequences DFQATT (CDR1) and SNEGSKA (CDR2) are obtained from the germline V gene (reference sequence). Measured from the cysteine to the phenylalanine, the CDR3 is 13 residues long. Only the CDR3 portion is preserved as DNA: 39 bases, with reading frame beginning at the first base. Ends trimmed: V by 4 bases, J by 6 bases; bases unmatched to a gene: 2. The sample originates from a study of T cell repertoires and leukemia-associated antigens (dated 2019 in TCRdb). About the full investigation: Each sample yielded about 5.1 to 6.6 million read pairs and about 3 to 5.0 million effective reads, 15 million to 20 million effective reads overall. Using in vitro peptide stimulation of healthy T cells, the study sought to determine the antigen recognized by a TCR Vbeta21 clone earlier detected in CML patients.

TRIzol reagent was used to extract total RNA from the cultured T cells. 5' rapid amplification of cDNA ends (5'RACE) was used to amplify TCRbeta libraries from RNA. Before sequencing, Qubit, an Agilent instrument, and quantitative PCR were used to check library concentration and integrity. Qualified libraries were sequenced on Illumina HiSeq or MiSeq by a commercial service provider. The study's processing was this. MiXCR version 1.8.2 was used to identify TCR sequences in each sample. For a clone to be considered qualified, a CDR3 longer than four amino acids, an in-frame nucleotide length, and the absence of a stop codon were required. A read counted as effective if the read contained the complete CDR3 structure. Expanded clones were validated by RT-PCR with 24 Vbeta primers, GeneScan spectratyping, and Sanger sequencing. Using fastp trimming at Q25 and MiXCR clonotype assembly, TCRdb reanalyzed the public sequencing data and kept in-frame beta chains. Under each unique CDR3 protein, matching rows form one entry showing the most common genes and DNA. None of the V and J calls come from the authors' own analysis; TCRdb made them. The sample has some 13,000 distinct CDR3 sequences on record, more than 30% of them singletons. The ten largest clones take up approximately 8.7% of the sample.

Overall results and qualifications from the work: The antigen specificity and function of the expanded clones were not directly tested, and further investigation of both was required. Numbers of Vbeta genes (approximately 60), Jbeta genes (approximately 15), VDJ rearrangements and unique CDR3s did not differ significantly among the four groups.

CD3+ T cells were initially rested overnight at approximately 2.4 million cells/mL in RPMI 1640 lacking fetal bovine serum. MACS immunomagnetic beads were used according to the manufacturer's instructions to isolate CD3+ T cells from PBMCs. The rearranged segments are TRBV20-1 and TRBJ2-4; the junction holds 11 bases that match TRBD2. The TCR was taken from a female donor in good health. The sequencing input was CD3+ T cells sorted from blood and cultured. CDR3 region: CSATLAGGNIQYF. Here is the DNA: TGCAGTGCTACGCTAGCGGGAGGAAACATTCAGTACTTC.